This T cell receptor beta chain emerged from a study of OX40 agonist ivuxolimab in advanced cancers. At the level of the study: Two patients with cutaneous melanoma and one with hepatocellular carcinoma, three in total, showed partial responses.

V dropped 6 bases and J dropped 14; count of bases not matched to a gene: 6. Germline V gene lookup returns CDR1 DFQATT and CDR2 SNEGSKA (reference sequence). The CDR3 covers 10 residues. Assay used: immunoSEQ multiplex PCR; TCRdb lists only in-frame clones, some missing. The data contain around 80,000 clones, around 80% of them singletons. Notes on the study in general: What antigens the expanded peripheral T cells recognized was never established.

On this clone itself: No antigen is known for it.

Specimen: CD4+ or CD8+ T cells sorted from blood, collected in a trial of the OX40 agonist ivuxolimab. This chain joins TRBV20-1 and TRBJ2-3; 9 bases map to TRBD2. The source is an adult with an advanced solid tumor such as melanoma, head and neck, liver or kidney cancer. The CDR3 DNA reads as TGCAGTGCGGCACCTAGCGGGACGTATTTT. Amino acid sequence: CSAAPSGTYF.